The 22 T cell receptor beta chains below all came from one sample that was sequenced in a study of blood T cell repertoires in COVID-19 (TCRdb year 2020). The method was the immunoSEQ multiplex PCR assay. TCRdb took over this immuneACCESS table, retaining in-frame rearrangements with V and J assigned. Such tables are incomplete; in checked studies, under half of the missing clones stem from an unresolved V gene, and the remainder is unexplained. Across this sample there are about 250,000 clones, with about nine tenths seen only once. The ten most abundant clones make up approximately 3% of the sample. Sequenced: PBMCs or T cells enriched from blood (not recorded which). Every receptor here comes from a woman aged 45-65 years who had recovered from COVID-19.

In its sample, this clone was seen once. The genes are TRBV27 and TRBJ2-3; 9 positions match TRBD2. Germline CDR1 and CDR2: MNHEY and SMNVEV (reference sequence). The junction had 8 bases not matched to a gene; V was cut back by 2 bases and J by 2 bases. The CDR3 has 17 residues. The chain's CDR3 is CASSLRTSGLYTDTQYF. The CDR3 nucleotides read TGTGCCAGCAGTTTAAGAACTAGCGGGCTTTACACAGATACGCAGTATTTT.

This clone is a singleton in its sample. The CDR3 region has the DNA TGTGCCAGCACCCCGCCGCGCCTAGCGGGAGCCAATGAGCAGTTCTTC. Its translation: CASTPPRLAGANEQFF. The genes are TRBV25-1 and TRBJ2-1, with 10 nucleotides matching TRBD2. This CDR3 region has 16 residues. In germline, CDR1 is MGHDK, CDR2 SYGVNS. V dropped 7 bases and J dropped 6; count of bases not matched to a gene: 12.

The chain carries TRBV6-2 or TRBV6-3 and TRBJ2-2; D possibly corresponds to TRBD2 (5 bases). The CDR3 is 15 residues long. Germline V lookup: CDR1 MNHEY, CDR2 SVGEGT. Between the trimmed V and J ends, which lost 2 bases and 0 bases, there was a span of 7 bases. The CDR3 nucleotides are TGTGCCAGCAGTTACGACTATTCGAACACCGGGGAGCTGTTTTTT. Translating it yields CASSYDYSNTGELFF.

The chain combines TRBV7-2 with TRBJ1-2; D perhaps matches TRBD1 (6 bases). The CDR3 covers 14 residues. The V end lost 1 base, the J end lost 2 bases, and 8 bases lay between the germline ends. Germline values: CDR1 SGHTA, CDR2 FQGNSA. CDR3 amino acids: CASSLDRANYGYTF. The DNA of the CDR3 is TGTGCCAGCAGCTTAGACAGGGCGAACTATGGCTACACCTTC. The entire variable domain, with the rest obtained from reference TRBV7-2 and TRBJ1-2, is as follows: GAGVSQSPSNKVTEKGKDVELRCDPISGHTALYWYRQSLGQGLEFLIYFQGNSAPDKSGLPSDRFSAERTGGSVSTLTIQRTQQEDSAVYLCASSLDRANYGYTFGSGTRLTVV.

This chain joins TRBV5-8 and TRBJ2-3; TRBD1 aligns across 8 bases. Per germline, CDR1 SGHTS and CDR2 YDEGEE. V shed 3 bases and J 4 bases; nucleotides not matched to a gene: 10. The CDR3 is made up of 16 amino acids. The CDR3 DNA follows: TGTGCCAGCAGCTCCACGGGCAGGGGGCTGGCAGATACGCAGTATTTT. It codes for CASSSTGRGLADTQYF.

The V and J genes are TRBV7-3 and TRBJ2-2; D unclear. This CDR3 is built from 14 residues. V dropped 4 bases and J dropped 0 bases, with 6 bases sitting between them. Per the germline V gene, CDR1 is SGHTA and CDR2 is FQGTGA. CDR3 DNA: TGTGCCAGCAGCTCCGACTCGAACACCGGGGAGCTGTTTTTT. Translated: CASSSDSNTGELFF. Looking up the rest from reference TRBV7-3 and TRBJ2-2 gives the full variable domain: GAGVSQTPSNKVTEKGKYVELRCDPISGHTALYWYRQSLGQGPEFLIYFQGTGAADDSGLPNDRFFAVRPEGSVSTLKIQRTERGDSAVYLCASSSDSNTGELFFGEGSRLTVL.

This clone was recorded once. This rearrangement joins TRBV6-6 to TRBJ2-7, with D possibly TRBD2 on 6 matching bases. CDR3 length: 14 amino acids. From germline, CDR1 is MNHNY and CDR2 SVGAGI (reference sequence). The V end lost 5 bases, the J end lost 0 bases, and 11 bases lay between the germline ends. The chain's CDR3 is CASSPSGVSYEQYF. The DNA for the CDR3 is TGTGCCAGCAGTCCCTCGGGGGTCTCCTACGAGCAGTACTTC.

V usage is TRBV29-1 and J usage is TRBJ1-4; TRBD1 is a possible D gene (6 bases). Trimming cost V 1 base and J 6 bases, with 18 bases left between them. The length of the CDR3 is 16 residues. The germline V gene has CDR1 SQVTM and CDR2 ANQGSEA. The CDR3 reads CSVEAVRSGDHEKLFF. The CDR3 DNA reads as TGCAGCGTTGAAGCGGTTAGGTCAGGGGATCATGAAAAACTGTTTTTT.

The V gene is TRBV3-1 (or the pseudogene TRBV3-2), the J gene TRBJ1-1; D perhaps matches TRBD1 (6 bases). The V gene's germline CDR1 is LGHDT and CDR2 YNNKEL (reference sequence). The V end was cut by 0 bases, the J end by 2 bases, with 13 bases between. CDR3 size: 16 residues. The CDR3 loop is CASSQDYRTANTEAFF. The CDR3 bases are TGTGCCAGCAGCCAAGACTATCGGACAGCTAACACTGAAGCTTTCTTT.

The rearrangement links TRBV11-2 to TRBJ1-1; possibly TRBD1 for D (6 bases). This CDR3 comprises 15 residues. Trimming cost V 2 bases and J 1 base, with 11 bases left between them. Germline V gene data show CDR1 as SGHAT and CDR2 as FQNNGV. For the CDR3, the DNA is TGTGCCAGCAGCTTATCCTCACAGGGGAACACTGAAGCTTTCTTT. Its translation is CASSLSSQGNTEAFF.

This chain connects TRBV5-4 to TRBJ1-1, with 7 nucleotides matching TRBD1. V shed 4 bases and J 2 bases; nucleotides not matched to a gene: 8. Per the germline V gene, CDR1 is SGHNT and CDR2 is YYREEE (reference sequence). The CDR3 is 15 amino acids. The CDR3 sequence is CASSPDRDRNTEAFF. CDR3 nucleotide sequence: TGTGCCAGCAGCCCGGACCGGGACAGAAACACTGAAGCTTTCTTT.

V usage is TRBV6-5 and J usage is TRBJ2-5; 9 bases map to TRBD1. This CDR3 is 15 amino acids long. With V trimmed by 2 bases and J by 3 bases, 4 bases remained unmatched. Per germline, CDR1 MNHEY and CDR2 SVGAGI. The CDR3 here is CASSYAGTGKETQYF. In DNA, the CDR3 is TGTGCCAGCAGTTACGCCGGGACAGGGAAAGAGACCCAGTACTTC.

The chain uses TRBV25-1 and TRBJ1-2, with 7 bases fitting TRBD1. CDR1 and CDR2 (germline): MGHDK, SYGVNS. CDR3 length: 14 amino acids. The J segment lost 4 bases and the V segment lost 5 bases, leaving 7 bases of the junction unmatched. CDR3 protein: CASSIQGLVYGYTF. The CDR3 nucleotides read TGTGCCAGCAGTATACAGGGGTTGGTCTATGGCTACACCTTC.

V gene TRBV2 combines with J gene TRBJ1-5, with D possibly matching TRBD1 (6 bases). There are 14 residues in the CDR3. Per germline, CDR1 SNHLY and CDR2 FYNNEI. The germline V and J ends were trimmed by 2 bases and 5 bases, with 10 bases remaining between them. CDR3 loop: CASSELAGDQPQHF. Here the CDR3 DNA reads TGTGCCAGCAGTGAATTGGCAGGGGATCAGCCCCAGCATTTT.

The chain combines TRBV2 with TRBJ1-5; D is uncertain. The V and J ends lost 8 bases and 3 bases respectively, with 11 bases between them. This CDR3 spans 13 amino acids. Germline CDR1 SNHLY, CDR2 FYNNEI. The CDR3 region has the DNA TGTGCCAGCCAGAGGGATTCCAATCAGCCCCAGCATTTT. Its protein product is CASQRDSNQPQHF. Based on the CDR3 plus reference TRBV2 and TRBJ1-5, the full variable domain is EPEVTQTPSHQVTQMGQEVILRCVPISNHLYFYWYRQILGQKVEFLVSFYNNEISEKSEIFDDQFSVERPDGSNFTLKIRSTKLEDSAMYFCASQRDSNQPQHFGDGTRLSIL.

V and J are TRBV6-2 or TRBV6-3 and TRBJ2-3, with 10 bases fitting TRBD2. Losses at the gene ends were 5 bases for V and 2 bases for J; bases not matched to a gene: 4. Looked up from germline, CDR1 is MNHEY and CDR2 is SVGEGT. The CDR3 totals 15 residues. The CDR3 region is CASSRTSGATDTQYF. The DNA of the CDR3 is TGTGCCAGCAGTCGGACTAGCGGAGCCACAGATACGCAGTATTTT.

This clone was seen more than once but under ten times. This CDR3 is CASSRDRATEAFF. The DNA for the CDR3 is TGTGCCAGCAGCCGAGACAGGGCGACTGAAGCTTTCTTT. The V and J genes are TRBV7-2 and TRBJ1-1; 7 nucleotides line up with TRBD1. This CDR3 comprises 13 residues. The trim removed 5 bases at V and 5 bases at J, leaving 5 bases unmatched. Germline assignment: CDR1 SGHTA and CDR2 FQGNSA.

CDR3 protein: CASSGGISNQPQHF. The CDR3 DNA follows: TGTGCCAGCTCTGGGGGCATCAGCAATCAGCCCCAGCATTTT. The rearrangement links TRBV18 to TRBJ1-5; possibly TRBD1 for D (6 bases). Trimming removed 6 bases at V and 1 base at J, with 10 bases between. The CDR3 length is 14 residues. In germline, CDR1 is KGHSH, CDR2 LQKENI.

The rearrangement joins TRBV2 to TRBJ2-1; D is ambiguous. The CDR3 is 13 residues long. V shed 5 bases and J shed 4 bases, with 9 bases lying between them. The germline V gene has CDR1 SNHLY and CDR2 FYNNEI. CDR3 residues: CASSPPGYNEQFF. CDR3 nucleotide sequence: TGTGCCAGCAGTCCACCAGGTTACAATGAGCAGTTCTTC.

The chain employs TRBV3-1 (or the pseudogene TRBV3-2) and TRBJ1-2; 10 bases fit TRBD1. CDR3 size: 15 residues. CDR1 and CDR2 from the germline V gene are LGHDT and YNNKEL (reference sequence). Losses at the gene ends were 1 base for V and 3 bases for J; bases not matched to a gene: 2. CDR3 nucleotide sequence: TGTGCCAGCAGCCAAGGGACAGGGGGTGACTATGGCTACACCTTC. Residues: CASSQGTGGDYGYTF.

This chain uses TRBV18 with TRBJ2-7, with 8 bases matching TRBD1. The CDR3 totals 16 residues. The germline CDR1 and CDR2 sequences are KGHSH and LQKENI. With 2 bases clipped from V and 5 bases from J, the junction kept 11 bases outside the gene matches. CDR3 sequence (DNA): TGTGCCAGCTCACCAGGTTACGGGACAGGACCCGACGAGCAGTACTTC. Translated, it gives CASSPGYGTGPDEQYF.

CDR3: CASSLARLTSRTGELFF. The CDR3 nucleotides are TGTGCCAGCAGCTTAGCTCGTTTGACTAGTCGCACCGGGGAGCTGTTTTTT. This chain uses TRBV7-8 with TRBJ2-2, with a weak D call TRBD2 (6 bases). The CDR3 loop spans 17 amino acids. The ends were cut back, 0 bases at V and 4 bases at J, with 15 bases in the middle. Germline V lookup: CDR1 SGHVS, CDR2 FQNEAQ.